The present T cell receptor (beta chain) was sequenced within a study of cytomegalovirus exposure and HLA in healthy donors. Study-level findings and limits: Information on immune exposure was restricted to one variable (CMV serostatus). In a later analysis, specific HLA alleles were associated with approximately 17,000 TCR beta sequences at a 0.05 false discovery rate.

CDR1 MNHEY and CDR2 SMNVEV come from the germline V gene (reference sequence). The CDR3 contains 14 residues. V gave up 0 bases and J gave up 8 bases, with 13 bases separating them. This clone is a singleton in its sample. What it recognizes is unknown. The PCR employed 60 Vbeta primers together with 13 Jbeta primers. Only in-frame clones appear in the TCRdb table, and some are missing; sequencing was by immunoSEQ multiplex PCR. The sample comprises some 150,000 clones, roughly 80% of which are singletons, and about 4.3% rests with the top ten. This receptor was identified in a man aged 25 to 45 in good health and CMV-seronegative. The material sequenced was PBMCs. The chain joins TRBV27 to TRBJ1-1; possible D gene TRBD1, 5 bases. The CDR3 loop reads CASSLSLRQSEAFF. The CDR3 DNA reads TGTGCCAGCAGTTTATCACTGAGACAGTCCGAAGCTTTCTTT.